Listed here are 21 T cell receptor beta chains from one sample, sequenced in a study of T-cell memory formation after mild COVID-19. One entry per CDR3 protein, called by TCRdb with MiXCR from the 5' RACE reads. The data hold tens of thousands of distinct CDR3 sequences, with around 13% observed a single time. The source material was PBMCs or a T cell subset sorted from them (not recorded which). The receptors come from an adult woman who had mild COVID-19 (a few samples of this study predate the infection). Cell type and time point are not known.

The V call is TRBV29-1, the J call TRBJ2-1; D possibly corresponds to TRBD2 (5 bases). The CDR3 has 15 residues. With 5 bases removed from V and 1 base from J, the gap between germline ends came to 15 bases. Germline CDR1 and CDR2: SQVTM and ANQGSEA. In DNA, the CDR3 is TGCAGCGTTCCGTTGCCGAGACTATCCTACAATGAGCAGTTCTTC. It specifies CSVPLPRLSYNEQFF.

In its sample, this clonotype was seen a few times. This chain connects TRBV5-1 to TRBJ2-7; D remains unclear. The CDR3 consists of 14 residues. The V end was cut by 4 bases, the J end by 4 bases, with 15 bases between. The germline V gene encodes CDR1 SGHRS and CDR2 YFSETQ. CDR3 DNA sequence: TGCGCCAGCAGCCCCGAATCCCGCCGTTACGAGCAGTACTTC. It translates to CASSPESRRYEQYF.

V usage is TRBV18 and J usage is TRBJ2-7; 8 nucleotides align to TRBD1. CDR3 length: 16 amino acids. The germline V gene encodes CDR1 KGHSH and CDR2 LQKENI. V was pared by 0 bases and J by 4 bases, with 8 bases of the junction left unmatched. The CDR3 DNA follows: TGTGCCAGCTCACCACCAGGACAGGGCGAAGATTACGAGCAGTACTTC. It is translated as CASSPPGQGEDYEQYF. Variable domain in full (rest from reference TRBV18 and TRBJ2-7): NAGVMQNPRHLVRRRGQEARLRCSPMKGHSHVYWYRQLPEEGLKFMVYLQKENIIDESGMPKERFSAEFPKEGPSILRIQQVVRGDSAAYFCASSPPGQGEDYEQYFGPGTRLTVT.

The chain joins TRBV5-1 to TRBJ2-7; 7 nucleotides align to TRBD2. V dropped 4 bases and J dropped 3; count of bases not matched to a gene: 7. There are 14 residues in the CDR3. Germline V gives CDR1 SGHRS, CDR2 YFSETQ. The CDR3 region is CASSTGTGGYEQYF. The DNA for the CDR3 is TGCGCCAGCAGCACCGGGACGGGGGGCTACGAGCAGTACTTC. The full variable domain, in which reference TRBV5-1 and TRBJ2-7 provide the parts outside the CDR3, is KAGVTQTPRYLIKTRGQQVTLSCSPISGHRSVSWYQQTPGQGLQFLFEYFSETQRNKGNFPGRFSGRQFSNSRSEMNVSTLELGDSALYLCASSTGTGGYEQYFGPGTRLTVT.

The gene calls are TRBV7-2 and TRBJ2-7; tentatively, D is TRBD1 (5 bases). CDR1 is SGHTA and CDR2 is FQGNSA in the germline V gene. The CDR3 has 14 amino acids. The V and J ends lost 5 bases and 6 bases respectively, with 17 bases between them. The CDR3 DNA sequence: TGTGCCAGCAGCGTCCAGGGCCTAACTCTCGAGCAGTACTTC. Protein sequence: CASSVQGLTLEQYF.

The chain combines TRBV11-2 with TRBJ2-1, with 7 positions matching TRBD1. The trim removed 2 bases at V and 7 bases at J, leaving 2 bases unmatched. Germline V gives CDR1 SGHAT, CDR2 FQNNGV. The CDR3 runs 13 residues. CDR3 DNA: TGTGCCAGCAGCTTAACAGGGGCGAATGAGCAGTTCTTC. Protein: CASSLTGANEQFF.

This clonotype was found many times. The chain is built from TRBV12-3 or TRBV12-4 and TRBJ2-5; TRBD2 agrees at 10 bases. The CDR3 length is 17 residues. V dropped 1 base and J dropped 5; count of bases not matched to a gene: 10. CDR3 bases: TGTGCCAGCAGTTTAGGGGCAGGGCTAGCGGGAGTCGAGACCCAGTACTTC. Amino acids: CASSLGAGLAGVETQYF.

The CDR3 reads CASSPLSGGHTDTQYF. In DNA, the CDR3 is TGTGCCAGCAGCCCTCTGAGCGGGGGCCACACAGATACGCAGTATTTT. V usage is TRBV4-2 and J usage is TRBJ2-3; 8 bases align to TRBD2. This CDR3 is built from 16 residues. Germline V lookup: CDR1 LGHNA, CDR2 YNFKEQ. After removal of 4 bases from V and 2 bases from J, the junction contained 8 bases not matched to a gene.

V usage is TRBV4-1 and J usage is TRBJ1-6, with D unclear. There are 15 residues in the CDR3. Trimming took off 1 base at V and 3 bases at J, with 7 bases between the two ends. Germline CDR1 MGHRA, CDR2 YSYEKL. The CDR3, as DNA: TGCGCCAGCAGCCAAGTGAGGATCTATAATTCACCCCTCCACTTT. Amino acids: CASSQVRIYNSPLHF.

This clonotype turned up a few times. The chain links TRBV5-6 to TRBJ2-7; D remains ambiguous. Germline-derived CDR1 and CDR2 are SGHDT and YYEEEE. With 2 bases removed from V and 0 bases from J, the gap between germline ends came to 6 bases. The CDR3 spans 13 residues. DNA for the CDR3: TGTGCCAGCAGCTTAGCGTACTCCTACGAGCAGTACTTC. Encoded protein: CASSLAYSYEQYF.

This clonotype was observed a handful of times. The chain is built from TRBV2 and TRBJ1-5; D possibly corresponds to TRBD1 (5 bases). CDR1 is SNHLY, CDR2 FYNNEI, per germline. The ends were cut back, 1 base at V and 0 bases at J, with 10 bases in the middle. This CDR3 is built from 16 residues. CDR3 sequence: CASSEGRGFSNQPQHF. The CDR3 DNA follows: TGTGCCAGCAGTGAAGGGCGGGGGTTTAGCAATCAGCCCCAGCATTTT.

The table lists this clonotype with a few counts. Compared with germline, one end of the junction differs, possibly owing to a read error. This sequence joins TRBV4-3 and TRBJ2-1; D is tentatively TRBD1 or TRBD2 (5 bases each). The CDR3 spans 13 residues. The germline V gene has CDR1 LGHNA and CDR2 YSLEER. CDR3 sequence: CVSSQDRGLEQFF. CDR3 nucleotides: TGCGTCAGCAGCCAAGATCGGGGCCTGGAGCAGTTCTTC.

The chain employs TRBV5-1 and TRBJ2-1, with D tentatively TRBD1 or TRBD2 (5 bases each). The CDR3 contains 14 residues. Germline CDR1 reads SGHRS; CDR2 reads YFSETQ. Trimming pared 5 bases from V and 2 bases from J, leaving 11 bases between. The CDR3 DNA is TGCGCCAGCAGAGACGGGGCTACCTACAATGAGCAGTTCTTC. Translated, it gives CASRDGATYNEQFF.

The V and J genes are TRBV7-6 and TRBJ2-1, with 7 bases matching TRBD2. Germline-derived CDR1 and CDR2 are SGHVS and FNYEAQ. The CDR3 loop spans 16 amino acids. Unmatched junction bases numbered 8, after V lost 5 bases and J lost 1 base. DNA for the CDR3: TGTGCCAGCAGCCTGGTGGGCGGGGGTTCCTACAATGAGCAGTTCTTC. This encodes CASSLVGGGSYNEQFF.

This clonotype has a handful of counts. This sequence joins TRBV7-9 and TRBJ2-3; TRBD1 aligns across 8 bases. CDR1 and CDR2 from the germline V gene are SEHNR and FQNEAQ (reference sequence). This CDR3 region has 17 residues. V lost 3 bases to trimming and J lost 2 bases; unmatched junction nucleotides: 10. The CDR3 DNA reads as TGTGCCAGCAGCTTCCAGCAGAGACAGGGGCCCACAGATACGCAGTATTTT. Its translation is CASSFQQRQGPTDTQYF.

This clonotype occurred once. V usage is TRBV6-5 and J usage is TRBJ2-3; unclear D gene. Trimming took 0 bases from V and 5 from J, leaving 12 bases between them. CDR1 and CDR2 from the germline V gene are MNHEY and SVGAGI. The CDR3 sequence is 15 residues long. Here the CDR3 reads CASSYSGKFRDTQYF. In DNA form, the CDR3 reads TGTGCCAGCAGTTACTCGGGGAAGTTCCGAGATACGCAGTATTTT.

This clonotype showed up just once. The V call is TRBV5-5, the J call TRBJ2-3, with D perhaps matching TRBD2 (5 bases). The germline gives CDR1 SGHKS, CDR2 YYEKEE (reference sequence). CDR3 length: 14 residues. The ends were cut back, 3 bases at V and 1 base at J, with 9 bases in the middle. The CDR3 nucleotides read TGTGCCAGCAGCTGGAGGTGGGGCACAGATACGCAGTATTTT. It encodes CASSWRWGTDTQYF. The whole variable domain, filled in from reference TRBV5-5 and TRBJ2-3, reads DAGVTQSPTHLIKTRGQQVTLRCSPISGHKSVSWYQQVLGQGPQFIFQYYEKEERGRGNFPDRFSARQFPNYSSELNVNALLLGDSALYLCASSWRWGTDTQYFGPGTRLTVL.

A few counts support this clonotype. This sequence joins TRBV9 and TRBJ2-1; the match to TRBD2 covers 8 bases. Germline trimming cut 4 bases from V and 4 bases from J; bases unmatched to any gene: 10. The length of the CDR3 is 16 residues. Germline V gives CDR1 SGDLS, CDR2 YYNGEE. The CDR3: CASSNTDSGIYNEQFF. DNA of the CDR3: TGTGCCAGCAGCAACACCGATAGCGGGATTTACAATGAGCAGTTCTTC.

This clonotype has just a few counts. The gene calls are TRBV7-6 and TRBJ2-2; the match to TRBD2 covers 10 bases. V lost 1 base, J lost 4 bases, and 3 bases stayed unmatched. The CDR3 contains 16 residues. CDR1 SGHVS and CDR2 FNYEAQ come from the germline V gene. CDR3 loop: CASSLEREGSTGELFF. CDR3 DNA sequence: TGTGCCAGCAGCTTAGAGCGGGAGGGTAGCACCGGGGAGCTGTTTTTT.

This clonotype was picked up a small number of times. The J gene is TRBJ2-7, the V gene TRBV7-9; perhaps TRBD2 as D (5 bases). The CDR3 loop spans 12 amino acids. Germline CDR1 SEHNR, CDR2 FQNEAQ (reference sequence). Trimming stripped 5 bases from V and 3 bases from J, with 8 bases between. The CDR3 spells CASSRAGYEQYF. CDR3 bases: TGTGCCAGCAGCCGGGCGGGCTACGAGCAGTACTTC.

As DNA, the CDR3 is TGTGCCAGCAGCCCATATCCCCGGCCCTCTGGGGCCAACGTCCTGACTTTC. This codes for CASSPYPRPSGANVLTF. The chain carries TRBV9 and TRBJ2-6, with D unclear. This CDR3 spans 17 amino acids. V dropped 4 bases and J dropped 0 bases, with 14 bases sitting between them. Per the germline V gene, CDR1 is SGDLS and CDR2 is YYNGEE. Together with reference TRBV9 and TRBJ2-6, the CDR3 gives the full variable domain: DSGVTQTPKHLITATGQRVTLRCSPRSGDLSVYWYQQSLDQGLQFLIQYYNGEERAKGNILERFSAQQFPDLHSELNLSSLELGDSALYFCASSPYPRPSGANVLTFGAGSRLTVL.